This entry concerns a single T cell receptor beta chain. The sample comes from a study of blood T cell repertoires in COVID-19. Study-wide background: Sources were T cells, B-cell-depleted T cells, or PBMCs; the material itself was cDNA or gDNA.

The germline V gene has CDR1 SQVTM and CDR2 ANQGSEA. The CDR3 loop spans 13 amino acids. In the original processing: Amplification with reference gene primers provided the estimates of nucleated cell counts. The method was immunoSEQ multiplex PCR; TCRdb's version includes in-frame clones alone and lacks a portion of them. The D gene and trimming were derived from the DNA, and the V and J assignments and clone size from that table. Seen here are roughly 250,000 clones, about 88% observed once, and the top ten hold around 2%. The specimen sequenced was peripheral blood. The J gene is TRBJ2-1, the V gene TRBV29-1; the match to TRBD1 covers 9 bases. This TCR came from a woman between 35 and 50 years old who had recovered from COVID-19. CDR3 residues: CCYGDRVYNEQFF. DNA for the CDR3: TGCTGCTACGGGGACAGGGTATACAATGAGCAGTTCTTC.